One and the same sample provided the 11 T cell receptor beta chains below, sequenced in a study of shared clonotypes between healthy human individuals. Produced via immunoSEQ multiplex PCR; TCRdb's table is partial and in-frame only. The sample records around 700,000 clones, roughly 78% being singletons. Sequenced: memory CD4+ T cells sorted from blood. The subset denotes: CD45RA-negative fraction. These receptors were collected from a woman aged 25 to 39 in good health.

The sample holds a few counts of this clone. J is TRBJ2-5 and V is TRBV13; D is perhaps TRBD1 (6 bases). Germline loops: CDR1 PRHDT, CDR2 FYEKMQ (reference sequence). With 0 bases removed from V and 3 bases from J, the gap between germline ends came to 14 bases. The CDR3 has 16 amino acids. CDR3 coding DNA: TGTGCCAGCAGCTTAGGCCGTATAGGACAGAAAGAGACCCAGTACTTC. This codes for CASSLGRIGQKETQYF.

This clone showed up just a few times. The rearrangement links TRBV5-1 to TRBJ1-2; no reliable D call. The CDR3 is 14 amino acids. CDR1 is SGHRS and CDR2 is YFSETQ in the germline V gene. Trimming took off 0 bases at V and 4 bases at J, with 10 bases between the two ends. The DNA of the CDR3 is TGCGCCAGCAGCTTGGATCGGTCAAGCTATGGCTACACCTTC. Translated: CASSLDRSSYGYTF.

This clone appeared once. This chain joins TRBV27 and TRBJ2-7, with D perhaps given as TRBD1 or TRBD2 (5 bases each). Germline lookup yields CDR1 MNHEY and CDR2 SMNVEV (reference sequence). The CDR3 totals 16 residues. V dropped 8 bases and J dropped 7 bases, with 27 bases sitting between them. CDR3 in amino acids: CASRPTGTLPGEEQYF. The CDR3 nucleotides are TGTGCCAGCCGACCCACTGGGACCCTCCCCGGGGAGGAGCAGTACTTC.

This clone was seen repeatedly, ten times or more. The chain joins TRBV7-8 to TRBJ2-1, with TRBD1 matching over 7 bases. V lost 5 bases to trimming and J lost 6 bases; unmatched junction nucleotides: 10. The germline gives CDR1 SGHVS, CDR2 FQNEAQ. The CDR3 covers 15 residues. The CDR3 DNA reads TGTGCCAGCAGCCCGAGACAGGGTCCGACCAATGAGCAGTTCTTC. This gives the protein CASSPRQGPTNEQFF.

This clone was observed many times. The DNA for the CDR3 is TGTGCCAGCAGTTCAAGGGGAGGGTTAAACAATGAGCAGTTCTTC. Translation gives CASSSRGGLNNEQFF. The V and J genes are TRBV28 and TRBJ2-1; TRBD2 agrees at 7 bases. This CDR3 contains 15 residues. Germline CDR1 is MDHEN and CDR2 is SYDVKM. J was trimmed by 5 bases and V by 4 bases; bases with no gene match: 8.

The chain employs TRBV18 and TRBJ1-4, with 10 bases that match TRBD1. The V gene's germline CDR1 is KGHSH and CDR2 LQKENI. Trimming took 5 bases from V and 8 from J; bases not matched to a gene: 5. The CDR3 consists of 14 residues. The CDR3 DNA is TGTGCCAGCTCAACCGGGACAGGGGAAGAAAAACTGTTTTTT. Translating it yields CASSTGTGEEKLFF.

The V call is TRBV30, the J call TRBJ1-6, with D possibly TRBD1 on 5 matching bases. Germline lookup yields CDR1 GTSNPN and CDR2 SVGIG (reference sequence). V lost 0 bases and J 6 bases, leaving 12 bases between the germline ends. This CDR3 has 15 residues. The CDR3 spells CAWSVGPGLNSPLHF. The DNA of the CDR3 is TGTGCCTGGAGTGTAGGGCCAGGGCTTAATTCACCCCTCCACTTT. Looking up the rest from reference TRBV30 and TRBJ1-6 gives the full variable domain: SQTIHQWPATLVQPVGSPLSLECTVEGTSNPNLYWYRQAAGRGLQLLFYSVGIGQISSEVPQNLSASRPQDRQFILSSKKLLLSDSGFYLCAWSVGPGLNSPLHFGNGTRLTVT.

Here the CDR3 DNA reads TGTGCCAGCAGCAAGCCCACAGGGGGCCACGAGCAGTACTTC. Encoded protein: CASSKPTGGHEQYF. This sequence joins TRBV11-2 and TRBJ2-7, with 9 nucleotides matching TRBD1. This CDR3 is 14 amino acids long. V lost 5 bases and J lost 5; bases outside the gene matches: 7. Germline CDR1 reads SGHAT; CDR2 reads FQNNGV.

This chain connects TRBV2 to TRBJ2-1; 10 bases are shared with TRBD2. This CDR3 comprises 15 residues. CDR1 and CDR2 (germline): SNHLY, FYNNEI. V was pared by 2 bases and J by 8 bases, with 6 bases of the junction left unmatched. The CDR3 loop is CASSERLAGVDEQFF. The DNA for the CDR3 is TGTGCCAGCAGTGAAAGGCTAGCGGGAGTGGATGAGCAGTTCTTC. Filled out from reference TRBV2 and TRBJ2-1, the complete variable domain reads EPEVTQTPSHQVTQMGQEVILRCVPISNHLYFYWYRQILGQKVEFLVSFYNNEISEKSEIFDDQFSVERPDGSNFTLKIRSTKLEDSAMYFCASSERLAGVDEQFFGPGTRLTVL.

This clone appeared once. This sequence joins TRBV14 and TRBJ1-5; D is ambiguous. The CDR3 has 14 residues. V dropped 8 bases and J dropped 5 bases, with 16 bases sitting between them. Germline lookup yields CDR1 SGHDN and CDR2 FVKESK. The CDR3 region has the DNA TGTGCCAGCTCCGCGACAAGCGAGGATCAGCCCCAGCATTTT. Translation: CASSATSEDQPQHF. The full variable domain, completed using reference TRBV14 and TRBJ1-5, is EAGVTQFPSHSVIEKGQTVTLRCDPISGHDNLYWYRRVMGKEIKFLLHFVKESKQDESGMPNNRFLAERTGGTYSTLKVQPAELEDSGVYFCASSATSEDQPQHFGDGTRLSIL.

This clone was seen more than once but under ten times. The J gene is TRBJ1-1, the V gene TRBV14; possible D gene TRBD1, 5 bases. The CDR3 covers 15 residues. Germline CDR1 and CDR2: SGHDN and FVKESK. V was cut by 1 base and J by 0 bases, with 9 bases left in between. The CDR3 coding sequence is TGTGCCAGCAGCCAAGGGACACCAATGAACACTGAAGCTTTCTTT. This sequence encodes CASSQGTPMNTEAFF.